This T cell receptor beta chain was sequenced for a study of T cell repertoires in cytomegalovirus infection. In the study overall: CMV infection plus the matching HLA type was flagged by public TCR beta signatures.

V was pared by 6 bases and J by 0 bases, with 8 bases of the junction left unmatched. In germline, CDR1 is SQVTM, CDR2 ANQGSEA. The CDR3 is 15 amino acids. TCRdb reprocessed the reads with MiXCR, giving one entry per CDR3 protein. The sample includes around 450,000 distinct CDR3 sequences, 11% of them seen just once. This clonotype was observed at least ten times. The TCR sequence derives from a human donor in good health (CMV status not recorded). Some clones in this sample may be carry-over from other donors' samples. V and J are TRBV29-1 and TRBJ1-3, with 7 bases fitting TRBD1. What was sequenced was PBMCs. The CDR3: CSVAGTVDSGNTIYF. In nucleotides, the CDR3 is TGCAGCGTGGCCGGGACAGTTGACTCTGGAAACACCATATATTTT. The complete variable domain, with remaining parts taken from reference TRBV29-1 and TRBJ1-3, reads SAVISQKPSRDICQRGTSLTIQCQVDSQVTMMFWYRQQPGQSLTLIATANQGSEATYESGFVIDKFPISRPNLTFSTLTVSNMSPEDSSIYLCSVAGTVDSGNTIYFGEGSWLTVV.